This TCR beta chain is drawn from a study of blood T cell repertoires in COVID-19. Study-level information: Material from acute and convalescent COVID-19 was sourced from the United States, Italy and Spain. Sample material is recorded as cDNA or gDNA derived from T cells, B-cell-depleted T cells, or PBMCs.

TCRdb's copy holds only in-frame clones and misses some; the assay was immunoSEQ multiplex PCR. This sample has some 210,000 clones, with about 90% found just once. The clonotype was recovered from a man aged 30-40 years with acute or convalescent COVID-19. Material: peripheral blood.

Written as DNA, the CDR3 is TGCGCCAGCAGCTCAGGGGGTTACAATGAGCAGTTCTTC. This encodes CASSSGGYNEQFF. The V gene is TRBV5-1, the J gene TRBJ2-1; 7 bases are shared with TRBD1. J gave up 4 bases and V 3 bases, and 1 base lay outside the gene matches. The CDR3 spans 13 residues. The germline gives CDR1 SGHRS, CDR2 YFSETQ.